A selection of T cell receptor beta chains follows, all from one sample in a study of cytomegalovirus exposure and HLA in healthy donors. TCRdb keeps only in-frame clones here, not all; method: immunoSEQ multiplex PCR. The sample has 90,000 to 150,000 clones; about 87% are singletons. Sequenced input: PBMCs. The receptor source for this set is a young man in good health and CMV-seronegative. Each CDR3 is given with its conserved first and last residue. Fields, in order: CDR3 protein, clone size, V gene. Expanded clones are given a class, and other clones once, few, many or no size at all.

CDR3: CASSDESRGFEQYF
size: few
V: TRBV9

CDR3: CAISEAERAADTQYF
size: NA
V: TRBV10-3

CDR3: CASSVMGQRSNSNQPQHF
size: NA
V: TRBV9

CDR3: CASRTTLGELFF
size: once
V: TRBV27

CDR3: CASSPNNRGAGELFF
size: NA
V: TRBV6-5

CDR3: CASSMGHRTGELFF
size: NA
V: TRBV27

CDR3: CASSRQGFGNQPQHF
size: NA
V: TRBV2

CDR3: CASSLAGANEQYF
size: NA
V: TRBV28

CDR3: CASRGTDSYEQYF
size: once
V: TRBV6-1

CDR3: CASSMTGISYNSPLHF
size: once
V: TRBV19

CDR3: CASSVEGLALFF
size: NA
V: TRBV9

CDR3: CASSQNSNQPQHF
size: NA
V: TRBV6-1

CDR3: CASSQSVGRGLFDTQYF
size: many
V: TRBV4-3

CDR3: CASSQRGINYGYTF
size: NA
V: TRBV6-1

CDR3: CASSLPRGGWEKLFF
size: NA
V: TRBV7-6

CDR3: CASRENPNRIAKNIQYF
size: NA
V: TRBV6-1

CDR3: CASSQDRKRGGGLNEQFF
size: NA
V: TRBV4-3

CDR3: CASRKGTSGPGTQYF
size: NA
V: TRBV6-1

CDR3: CASSDRGNQPQHF
size: NA
V: TRBV2

CDR3: CASKRAYEQYF
size: NA
V: TRBV6-5

CDR3: CASSPGQGSNQPQHF
size: once
V: TRBV5-1

CDR3: CASGKQGARSYEQYF
size: NA
V: TRBV6-1